This passage covers 27 T cell receptor beta chains from one sample sequenced in a study of cytomegalovirus exposure and HLA in healthy donors. The PCR contained 60 Vbeta and 13 Jbeta primers. Profiling relied on immunoSEQ multiplex PCR, and the TCRdb table lists in-frame clones only, not all of them. The data hold more than 85,000 clones, with more than 70% observed a single time. Material for sequencing was PBMCs. These receptors were collected from a woman aged 55-69 years in good health and CMV-seropositive.

This sequence joins TRBV7-3 and TRBJ2-5; 9 bases map to TRBD2. V was pared by 3 bases and J by 4 bases, with 9 bases of the junction left unmatched. The CDR3 has 16 amino acids. Germline CDR1 reads SGHTA; CDR2 reads FQGTGA. CDR3 DNA: TGTGCCAGCAGCTTGGGACTAGCCGACGGGAGAGAGACCCAGTACTTC. As protein: CASSLGLADGRETQYF.

The chain links TRBV7-6 to TRBJ1-2; D unclear. The V and J ends lost 5 bases and 2 bases respectively, with 12 bases between them. The germline V gene has CDR1 SGHVS and CDR2 FNYEAQ. The CDR3 loop spans 14 amino acids. CDR3 loop: CASSPGGVNYGYTF. The CDR3 region has the DNA TGTGCCAGCAGCCCCGGTGGTGTGAACTATGGCTACACCTTC.

This clone showed up just once. This chain joins TRBV28 and TRBJ2-1, with 7 bases matching TRBD2. The CDR3 length is 15 residues. Germline CDR1 reads MDHEN; CDR2 reads SYDVKM. Germline trimming cut 6 bases from V and 1 base from J; bases unmatched to any gene: 6. The CDR3 protein is CASRATSPSYNEQFF. Here the CDR3 DNA reads TGTGCCAGCAGGGCGACTAGCCCATCCTACAATGAGCAGTTCTTC.

This chain uses TRBV7-9 with TRBJ2-1, with D uncertain. V shed 3 bases and J shed 2 bases, with 11 bases lying between them. In germline, CDR1 is SEHNR, CDR2 FQNEAQ (reference sequence). The CDR3 loop spans 15 amino acids. The CDR3 here is CASSFSPTTYNEQFF. The CDR3 nucleotides read TGTGCCAGCAGCTTTAGCCCTACTACCTACAATGAGCAGTTCTTC.

V is TRBV28 and J is TRBJ2-6; D possibly corresponds to TRBD1 (6 bases). Germline V gives CDR1 MDHEN, CDR2 SYDVKM. The CDR3 consists of 15 residues. The V gene lost 6 bases and the J gene lost 4 bases, with 13 bases spanning the gap. The CDR3 coding sequence is TGTGCCAGCAGCTGGGGGCCCCCCGGGGCCAACGTCCTGACTTTC. Translated: CASSWGPPGANVLTF. The variable domain in full, completed from reference TRBV28 and TRBJ2-6, reads DVKVTQSSRYLVKRTGEKVFLECVQDMDHENMFWYRQDPGLGLRLIYFSYDVKMKEKGDIPEGYSVSREKKERFSLILESASTNQTSMYLCASSWGPPGANVLTFGAGSRLTVL.

This chain links TRBV28 with TRBJ2-7; D is perhaps TRBD2 (6 bases). The V gene lost 3 bases and the J gene lost 2 bases, with 17 bases spanning the gap. CDR3 length: 16 residues. Germline CDR1 reads MDHEN; CDR2 reads SYDVKM. CDR3: CASSFRGATPAYEQYF. The CDR3 DNA reads TGTGCCAGCAGTTTTCGCGGGGCGACCCCTGCCTACGAGCAGTACTTC.

The rearrangement links TRBV29-1 to TRBJ2-2, with D possibly matching TRBD2 (5 bases). Per the germline V gene, CDR1 is SQVTM and CDR2 is ANQGSEA. Trimming removed 6 bases at V and 5 bases at J, with 10 bases between. The CDR3 extends over 12 amino acids. For the CDR3, the DNA is TGCAGCGTGGCAAGACTAACCGGGGAGCTGTTTTTT. Translation gives CSVARLTGELFF.

The chain recombines TRBV6-5 with TRBJ1-2, with D perhaps TRBD1 (5 bases). CDR1 and CDR2 from the germline V gene are MNHEY and SVGAGI. This CDR3 has 15 amino acids. Trimming pared 0 bases from V and 4 bases from J, leaving 12 bases between. CDR3 bases: TGTGCCAGCAGTTACTCTCGGGGGAGCGTCTATGGCTACACCTTC. Its translation: CASSYSRGSVYGYTF.

V gene TRBV7-6 combines with J gene TRBJ2-1; 13 bases are shared with TRBD2. The length of the CDR3 is 15 residues. V dropped 8 bases and J dropped 2; count of bases not matched to a gene: 3. Germline CDR1 reads SGHVS; CDR2 reads FNYEAQ. Written as DNA, the CDR3 is TGTGCCAGCTTTACTAGCGGGAGGGCCTACAATGAGCAGTTCTTC. Its translation is CASFTSGRAYNEQFF.

The rearrangement joins TRBV18 to TRBJ1-2; 11 nucleotides line up with TRBD1. J was trimmed by 1 base and V by 3 bases; bases with no gene match: 4. There are 16 residues in the CDR3. Germline CDR1 is KGHSH and CDR2 is LQKENI. The CDR3 loop is CASSPGQGADNYGYTF. CDR3 nucleotide sequence: TGTGCCAGCTCACCTGGACAGGGGGCGGATAACTATGGCTACACCTTC.

The CDR3 region has the DNA TGTGCCAGCAGCTTAGTCGTCTTGGGGGGTAGGCAGCCCCAGCATTTT. Protein product: CASSLVVLGGRQPQHF. The genes are TRBV7-2 and TRBJ1-5; a possible D gene is TRBD1 (5 bases). This CDR3 has 16 amino acids. Trimming left V 1 base short and J 7 bases short, with 17 bases between. In germline, CDR1 is SGHTA, CDR2 FQGNSA.

The chain has TRBV6-1 and TRBJ2-7, with TRBD1 as a possible D gene (6 bases). The CDR3 loop spans 14 amino acids. Looked up from germline, CDR1 is MNHNS and CDR2 is SASEGT. With 2 bases removed from V and 12 bases from J, the gap between germline ends came to 20 bases. The CDR3 sequence is CASSESGGSKPLYF. CDR3 sequence (DNA): TGTGCCAGCAGTGAATCTGGGGGCTCAAAACCCCTGTACTTC.

This clone was seen a few times. This chain uses TRBV6-5 with TRBJ2-3; TRBD2 aligns across 7 bases. Germline V CDR1 and CDR2: MNHEY, SVGAGI. J was trimmed by 4 bases and V by 0 bases; bases with no gene match: 4. CDR3 length: 15 amino acids. The CDR3 nucleotides are TGTGCCAGCAGTTACTCGTGGGAGGGCCCAGATACGCAGTATTTT. Residues: CASSYSWEGPDTQYF.

This chain joins TRBV27 and TRBJ2-3; D remains ambiguous. V lost 6 bases and J 4 bases, leaving 11 bases between the germline ends. This CDR3 contains 13 residues. The V gene's germline CDR1 is MNHEY and CDR2 SMNVEV (reference sequence). The CDR3 DNA sequence: TGTGCCAGCAGATATTTTCGGTCAGATACGCAGTATTTT. This encodes CASRYFRSDTQYF.

This sequence joins TRBV10-1 and TRBJ2-7, with D maybe TRBD1 (6 bases). Per germline, CDR1 WNHNN and CDR2 SYGVQD (reference sequence). V dropped 5 bases and J dropped 6 bases, with 11 bases sitting between them. The CDR3 loop spans 12 amino acids. The CDR3 spells CASSIQGREQYF. CDR3 sequence (DNA): TGCGCCAGCAGTATACAGGGACGCGAGCAGTACTTC.

The V gene is TRBV13, the J gene TRBJ1-1; 8 bases map to TRBD1. The germline CDR1 and CDR2 sequences are PRHDT and FYEKMQ (reference sequence). The CDR3 contains 15 residues. V shed 2 bases and J 4 bases; nucleotides not matched to a gene: 6. The CDR3 protein is CASSLRRTGRTEAFF. Written as DNA, the CDR3 is TGTGCCAGCAGCTTAAGGCGGACAGGGCGCACTGAAGCTTTCTTT.

This chain links TRBV28 with TRBJ1-5, with D maybe TRBD1 (6 bases). Germline lookup yields CDR1 MDHEN and CDR2 SYDVKM. This CDR3 spans 16 amino acids. Trimming took 3 bases from V and 3 from J, leaving 15 bases between them. CDR3: CASSFPRGRPNQPQHF. In DNA, the CDR3 is TGTGCCAGCAGTTTCCCCAGGGGAAGACCCAATCAGCCCCAGCATTTT.

The rearrangement joins TRBV29-1 to TRBJ1-1, with 12 positions matching TRBD1. Germline V gives CDR1 SQVTM, CDR2 ANQGSEA. The CDR3 is 13 residues long. V was pared by 8 bases and J by 11 bases, with 12 bases of the junction left unmatched. The CDR3 loop is CSLNRDRGLRAFF. As DNA, the CDR3 is TGCAGCCTCAATCGGGACAGGGGGCTTCGGGCTTTCTTT.

DNA of the CDR3: TGTGCCAGCAGCCTGAAAGGGACACTTGGGGCCAACGTCCTGACTTTC. Its translation: CASSLKGTLGANVLTF. The chain couples TRBV7-9 to TRBJ2-6; D possibly corresponds to TRBD1 (6 bases). CDR1 is SEHNR, CDR2 FQNEAQ, per germline (reference sequence). This CDR3 is built from 16 residues. The ends were cut back, 5 bases at V and 3 bases at J, with 14 bases in the middle.

This chain links TRBV6-5 with TRBJ1-5; D uncertain. Germline loops: CDR1 MNHEY, CDR2 SVGAGI. The CDR3 spans 9 residues. V lost 8 bases and J 7 bases, leaving 3 bases between the germline ends. In DNA, the CDR3 is TGTGCCAGCGGCCAGCCCCAGCATTTT. It translates to CASGQPQHF.

The CDR3 DNA reads TGCAGCGCCACGGGACAGGGGGGTGACTATGGCTACACCTTC. As protein: CSATGQGGDYGYTF. The chain uses TRBV29-1 and TRBJ1-2; 11 bases align to TRBD1. V trimming: 7 bases; J trimming: 3 bases; junction bases outside the gene matches: 7. Germline lookup yields CDR1 SQVTM and CDR2 ANQGSEA. This CDR3 comprises 14 residues.

The rearrangement uses TRBV5-1 and TRBJ2-7, with TRBD1 as a possible D gene (6 bases). CDR1 is SGHRS, CDR2 YFSETQ, per germline. The CDR3 runs 15 residues. Between the trimmed V and J ends, which lost 3 bases and 2 bases, there was a span of 15 bases. Here the CDR3 DNA reads TGCGCCAGCAGCTGGGGGCAGGGCGGAACCTACGAGCAGTACTTC. Amino acid sequence: CASSWGQGGTYEQYF.

This chain connects TRBV5-5 to TRBJ2-1, with D unclear. The V end lost 4 bases, the J end lost 5 bases, and 19 bases lay between the germline ends. Germline CDR1 SGHKS, CDR2 YYEKEE (reference sequence). This CDR3 has 16 amino acids. CDR3 DNA sequence: TGTGCCAGCAGCCGCAGCCTGGTAACTACCGACAATGAGCAGTTCTTC. Encoded protein: CASSRSLVTTDNEQFF.

This sequence joins TRBV4-2 and TRBJ2-2; D unclear. The CDR3 contains 17 residues. Trimming pared 3 bases from V and 2 bases from J, leaving 16 bases between. Germline CDR1 and CDR2: LGHNA and YNFKEQ. CDR3 region: CASSHTILESNTGELFF. The CDR3 nucleotides are TGTGCCAGCAGCCACACCATCCTAGAATCAAACACCGGGGAGCTGTTTTTT.

The rearrangement uses TRBV27 and TRBJ2-7; tentatively, D is TRBD2 (5 bases). The CDR3 runs to 15 residues. Per germline, CDR1 MNHEY and CDR2 SMNVEV (reference sequence). V dropped 10 bases and J dropped 4 bases, with 23 bases sitting between them. CDR3 coding DNA: TGTGCCACCACCTCAACTGGTGGGAGTATATACGAGCAGTACTTC. Translation: CATTSTGGSIYEQYF.

This sequence joins TRBV6-1 and TRBJ2-1; TRBD2 aligns across 9 bases. V dropped 4 bases and J dropped 4; count of bases not matched to a gene: 5. CDR1 is MNHNS and CDR2 is SASEGT in the germline V gene. This CDR3 region has 15 residues. CDR3 amino acids: CASSVSSGKYNEQFF. CDR3 bases: TGTGCCAGCAGTGTCTCTAGCGGGAAATACAATGAGCAGTTCTTC.

The CDR3 coding sequence is TGTGCCAGCAGCTTATACCCCACAGGGGAGGACACTGAAGCTTTCTTT. It codes for CASSLYPTGEDTEAFF. J is TRBJ1-1 and V is TRBV7-6; 7 positions match TRBD1. The germline CDR1 and CDR2 sequences are SGHVS and FNYEAQ. V gave up 2 bases and J gave up 3 bases; unmatched junction bases: 9. The CDR3 consists of 16 residues. The full variable domain, in which reference TRBV7-6 and TRBJ1-1 provide the parts outside the CDR3, is GAGVSQSPRYKVTKRGQDVALRCDPISGHVSLYWYRQALGQGPEFLTYFNYEAQQDKSGLPNDRFSAERPEGSISTLTIQRTEQRDSAMYRCASSLYPTGEDTEAFFGQGTRLTVV.